The 3 T cell receptor beta chains below come from one sample, sequenced in a study of cytomegalovirus exposure and HLA in healthy donors. The primer mix had 60 Vbeta and 13 Jbeta primers. Using immunoSEQ multiplex PCR, the repertoire was profiled, and TCRdb retains in-frame clones only, with some absent. The sample lists some 170,000 clones, roughly 87% occurring once. The material sequenced was PBMCs. Receptors were obtained from a middle-aged man in good health and CMV-seropositive.

The chain couples TRBV4-1 to TRBJ2-5, with TRBD1 matching 11 bases. This CDR3 spans 16 amino acids. The germline CDR1 and CDR2 sequences are MGHRA and YSYEKL. With 1 base clipped from V and 0 bases from J, the junction kept 1 base outside the gene matches. The CDR3 is CASSQGTGGYQETQYF. In nucleotides, the CDR3 is TGCGCCAGCAGCCAAGGGACAGGGGGCTACCAAGAGACCCAGTACTTC.

V gene TRBV10-2 combines with J gene TRBJ2-5; 10 positions agree with TRBD2. This CDR3 has 14 amino acids. The trim removed 8 bases at V and 2 bases at J, leaving 5 bases unmatched. Germline CDR1 and CDR2: WSHSY and SAAADI. In nucleotides, the CDR3 is TGCGCCAGCGATACTAGCGGGGAGCAAGAGACCCAGTACTTC. Translating gives CASDTSGEQETQYF.

J is TRBJ2-1 and V is TRBV7-3, with 7 bases identical to TRBD2. CDR1 and CDR2 (germline): SGHTA, FQGTGA. This CDR3 spans 16 amino acids. V lost 6 bases to trimming and J lost 1 base; unmatched junction nucleotides: 9. For the CDR3, the DNA is TGTGCCAGCAGTCGGAATGGCGGGGGATCCTACAATGAGCAGTTCTTC. This encodes CASSRNGGGSYNEQFF.